Sequencing of this TCR beta chain was carried out in a study of blood T cell repertoires in COVID-19. Sequencing used immunoSEQ multiplex PCR; TCRdb keeps in-frame clones, though not all of them. Of 60,000 to 65,000 clones in the sample, roughly 90% are singletons; the top ten hold 7% to 10%. This clone was seen only once. The receptor was isolated from a woman older than 75 with active COVID-19. Material for sequencing was peripheral blood.

In DNA, the CDR3 is TGCAGCGTTGAAATGGGACAGGGTCTAGGTTATGGCTACACCTTC. Its translation is CSVEMGQGLGYGYTF. V is TRBV29-1 and J is TRBJ1-2; 9 bases agree with TRBD1. V trimming: 2 bases; J trimming: 5 bases; junction bases outside the gene matches: 9. The germline V gene encodes CDR1 SQVTM and CDR2 ANQGSEA. The CDR3 consists of 15 residues.